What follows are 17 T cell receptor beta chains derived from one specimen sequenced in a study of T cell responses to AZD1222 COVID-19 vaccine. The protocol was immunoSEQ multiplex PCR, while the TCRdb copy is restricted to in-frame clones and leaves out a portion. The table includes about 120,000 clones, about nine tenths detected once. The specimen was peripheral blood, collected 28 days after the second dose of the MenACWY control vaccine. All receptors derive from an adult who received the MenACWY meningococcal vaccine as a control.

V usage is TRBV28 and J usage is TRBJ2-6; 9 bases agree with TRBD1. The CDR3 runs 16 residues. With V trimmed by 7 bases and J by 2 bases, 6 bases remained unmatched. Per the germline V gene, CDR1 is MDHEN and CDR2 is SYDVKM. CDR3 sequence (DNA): TGTGCCAGCAACATACAGGGGGCGGCTGGGGCCAACGTCCTGACTTTC. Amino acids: CASNIQGAAGANVLTF.

CDR3 protein: CASSSTTPGGRNYGYTF. The CDR3 DNA reads TGTGCCAGCAGTTCAACCACCCCAGGGGGCCGAAACTATGGCTACACCTTC. J is TRBJ1-2 and V is TRBV28, with 8 nucleotides matching TRBD1. Looked up from germline, CDR1 is MDHEN and CDR2 is SYDVKM. The ends lost 4 bases at V and 2 bases at J; junction bases unmatched: 12. The CDR3 runs 17 residues.

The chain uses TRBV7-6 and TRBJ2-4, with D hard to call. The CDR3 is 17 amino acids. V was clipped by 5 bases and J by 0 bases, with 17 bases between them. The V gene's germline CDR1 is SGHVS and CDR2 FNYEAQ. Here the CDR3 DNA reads TGTGCCAGCAGCCCCGGGCCACAACTTCCAGCCAAAAACATTCAGTACTTC. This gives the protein CASSPGPQLPAKNIQYF.

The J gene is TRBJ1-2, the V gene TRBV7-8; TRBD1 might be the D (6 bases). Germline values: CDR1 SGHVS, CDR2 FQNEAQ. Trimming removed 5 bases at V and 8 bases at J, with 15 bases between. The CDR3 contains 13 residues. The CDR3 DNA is TGTGCCAGCAGCCCGGACAGTCGAGGAGGCTACACCTTC. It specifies CASSPDSRGGYTF.

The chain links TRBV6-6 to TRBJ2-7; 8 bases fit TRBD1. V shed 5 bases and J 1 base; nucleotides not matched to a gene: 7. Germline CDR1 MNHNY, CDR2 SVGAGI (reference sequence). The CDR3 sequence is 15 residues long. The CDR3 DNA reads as TGTGCCAGCAGTAAGACAGGGGTTGGGTCCTACGAGCAGTACGTC. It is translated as CASSKTGVGSYEQYV.

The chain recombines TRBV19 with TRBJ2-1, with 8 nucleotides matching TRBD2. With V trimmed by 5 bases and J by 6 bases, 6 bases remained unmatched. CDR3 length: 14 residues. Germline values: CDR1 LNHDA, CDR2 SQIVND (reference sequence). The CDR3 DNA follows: TGTGCCAGTAGTTCGGGGGGGTTAATCAATGAGCAGTTCTTC. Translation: CASSSGGLINEQFF.

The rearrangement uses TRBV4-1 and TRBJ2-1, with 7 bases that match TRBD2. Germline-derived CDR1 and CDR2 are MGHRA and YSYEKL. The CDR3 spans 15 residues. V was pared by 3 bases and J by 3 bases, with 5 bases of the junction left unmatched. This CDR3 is CASSQESGDYNEQFF. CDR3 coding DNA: TGCGCCAGCAGCCAGGAGAGCGGGGACTACAATGAGCAGTTCTTC.

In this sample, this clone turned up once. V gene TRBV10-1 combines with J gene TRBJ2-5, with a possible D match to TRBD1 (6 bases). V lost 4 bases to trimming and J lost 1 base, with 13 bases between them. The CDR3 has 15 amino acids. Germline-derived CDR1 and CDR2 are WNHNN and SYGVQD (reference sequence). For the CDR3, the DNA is TGCGCCAGCAGTGGGCGGACAGACCCCCAAGAGACCCAGTACTTC. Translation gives CASSGRTDPQETQYF.

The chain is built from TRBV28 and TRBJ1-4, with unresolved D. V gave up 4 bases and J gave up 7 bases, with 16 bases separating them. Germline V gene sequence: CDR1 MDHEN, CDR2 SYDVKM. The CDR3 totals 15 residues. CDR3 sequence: CASSSQKVFSEKLFF. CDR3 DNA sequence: TGTGCCAGCAGTTCGCAAAAGGTGTTTAGTGAAAAACTGTTTTTT.

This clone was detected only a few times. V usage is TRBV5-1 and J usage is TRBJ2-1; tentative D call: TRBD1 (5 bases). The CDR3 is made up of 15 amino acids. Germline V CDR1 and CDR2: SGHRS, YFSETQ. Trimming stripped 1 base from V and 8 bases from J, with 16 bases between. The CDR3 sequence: CASSLSLQGRHEQFF. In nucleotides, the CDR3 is TGCGCCAGCAGCTTGAGTCTGCAGGGTAGACATGAGCAGTTCTTC.

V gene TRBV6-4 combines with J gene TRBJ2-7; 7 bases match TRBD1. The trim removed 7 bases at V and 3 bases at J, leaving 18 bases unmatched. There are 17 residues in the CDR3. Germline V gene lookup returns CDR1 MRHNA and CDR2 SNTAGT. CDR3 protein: CASKSHPYRDRSYEQYF. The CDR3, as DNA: TGTGCCAGCAAGAGCCACCCTTACCGGGACAGAAGCTACGAGCAGTACTTC.

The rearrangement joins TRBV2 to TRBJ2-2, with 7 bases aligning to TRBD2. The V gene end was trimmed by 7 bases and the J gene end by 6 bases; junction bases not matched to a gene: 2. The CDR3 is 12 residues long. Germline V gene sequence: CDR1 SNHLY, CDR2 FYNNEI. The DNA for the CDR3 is TGTGCCAGCACTGGGGGGGCCGGGGAGCTGTTTTTT. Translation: CASTGGAGELFF.

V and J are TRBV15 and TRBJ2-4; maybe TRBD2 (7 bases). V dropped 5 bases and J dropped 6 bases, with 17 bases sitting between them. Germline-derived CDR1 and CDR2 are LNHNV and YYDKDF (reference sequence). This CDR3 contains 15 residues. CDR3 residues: CATSPSRGAGNIQYF. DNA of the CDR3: TGTGCCACCAGCCCTTCTCGGGGGGCGGGAAACATTCAGTACTTC.

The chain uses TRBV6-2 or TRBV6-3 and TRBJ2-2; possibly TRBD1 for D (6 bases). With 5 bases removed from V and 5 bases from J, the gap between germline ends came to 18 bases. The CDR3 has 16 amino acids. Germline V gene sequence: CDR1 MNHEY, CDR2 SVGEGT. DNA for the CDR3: TGTGCCAGCAGTGACCTACAGGGAAGAAAAACCGGGGAGCTGTTTTTT. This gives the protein CASSDLQGRKTGELFF.

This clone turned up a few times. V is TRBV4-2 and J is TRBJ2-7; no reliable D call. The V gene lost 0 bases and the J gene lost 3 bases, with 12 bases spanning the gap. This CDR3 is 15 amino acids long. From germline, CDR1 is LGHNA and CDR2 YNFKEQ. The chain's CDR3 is CASSQEVGRSYEQYF. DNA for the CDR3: TGTGCCAGCAGCCAAGAGGTAGGACGCAGCTACGAGCAGTACTTC.

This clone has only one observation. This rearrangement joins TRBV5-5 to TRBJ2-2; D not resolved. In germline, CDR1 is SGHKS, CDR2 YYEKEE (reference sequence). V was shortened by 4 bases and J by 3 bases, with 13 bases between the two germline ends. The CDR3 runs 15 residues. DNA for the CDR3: TGTGCCAGCAGCCAGACCGGGTCTTACACCGGGGAGCTGTTTTTT. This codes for CASSQTGSYTGELFF.

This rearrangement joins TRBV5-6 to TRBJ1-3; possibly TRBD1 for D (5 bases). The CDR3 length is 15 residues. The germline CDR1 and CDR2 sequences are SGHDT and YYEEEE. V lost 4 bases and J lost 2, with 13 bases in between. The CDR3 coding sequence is TGTGCCAGCAGCCCAACCGTCAGGGCTGGAAACACCATATATTTT. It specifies CASSPTVRAGNTIYF.